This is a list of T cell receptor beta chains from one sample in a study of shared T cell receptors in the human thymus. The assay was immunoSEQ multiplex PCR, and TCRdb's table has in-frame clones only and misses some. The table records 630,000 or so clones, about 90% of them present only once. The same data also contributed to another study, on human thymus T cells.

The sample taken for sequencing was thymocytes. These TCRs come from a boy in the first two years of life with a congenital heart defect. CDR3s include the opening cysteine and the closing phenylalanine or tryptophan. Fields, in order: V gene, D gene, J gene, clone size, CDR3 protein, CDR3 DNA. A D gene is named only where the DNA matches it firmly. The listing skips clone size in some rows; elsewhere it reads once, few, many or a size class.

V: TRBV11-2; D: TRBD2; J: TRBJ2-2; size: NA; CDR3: CASSPGLAGPGELFF; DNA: TGTGCCAGCAGCCCGGGACTAGCGGGACCCGGGGAGCTGTTTTTT
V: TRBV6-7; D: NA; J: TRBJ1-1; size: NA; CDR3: CASRDSFYTEAFF; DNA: TGTGCCAGCAGGGACAGCTTTTACACTGAAGCTTTCTTT
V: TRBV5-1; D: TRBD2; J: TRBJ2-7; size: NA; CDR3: CASSLEGLAGGYEQYF; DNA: TGCGCCAGCAGCTTGGAGGGGCTAGCGGGGGGCTACGAGCAGTACTTC
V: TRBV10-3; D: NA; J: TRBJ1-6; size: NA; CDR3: CAISQGVRGYSPLHF; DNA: TGTGCCATCAGTCAAGGGGTAAGGGGCTATTCACCCCTCCACTTT
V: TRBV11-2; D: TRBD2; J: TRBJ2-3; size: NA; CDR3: CASLAGDPTDTQYF; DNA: TGTGCCAGCTTAGCGGGCGATCCCACAGATACGCAGTATTTT
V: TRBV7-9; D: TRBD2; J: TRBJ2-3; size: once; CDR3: CASSSLAGVIDTQYF; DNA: TGTGCCAGCAGTTCACTAGCGGGAGTCATAGATACGCAGTATTTT
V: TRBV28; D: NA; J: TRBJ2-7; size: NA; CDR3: CASTRRGSYEQYF; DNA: TGTGCCAGCACGAGGCGGGGCTCCTACGAGCAGTACTTC
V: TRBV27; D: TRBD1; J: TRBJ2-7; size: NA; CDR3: CASSLYPQTGRPYEQYF; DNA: TGTGCCAGCAGTTTATATCCCCAGACAGGGAGACCCTACGAGCAGTACTTC
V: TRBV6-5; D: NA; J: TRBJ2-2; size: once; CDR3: CASSWTANTGELFF; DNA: TGTGCCAGCAGTTGGACAGCGAACACCGGGGAGCTGTTTTTT
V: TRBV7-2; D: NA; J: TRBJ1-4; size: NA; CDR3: CASSLVGGGVNEKLFF; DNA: TGTGCCAGCAGCCTGGTGGGGGGAGGGGTTAATGAAAAACTGTTTTTT
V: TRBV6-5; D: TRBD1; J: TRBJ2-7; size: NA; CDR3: CASRGQGHPSYEQYF; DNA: TGTGCCAGCAGGGGACAGGGGCACCCCTCCTACGAGCAGTACTTC
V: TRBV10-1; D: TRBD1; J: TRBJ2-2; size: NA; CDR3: CASGTGRNGELFF; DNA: TGCGCCAGTGGGACAGGGAGGAACGGGGAGCTGTTTTTT
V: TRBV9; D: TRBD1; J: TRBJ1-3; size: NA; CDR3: CASSIRDRDPNTIYF; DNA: TGTGCCAGCAGCATCCGGGACAGGGATCCAAACACCATATATTTT
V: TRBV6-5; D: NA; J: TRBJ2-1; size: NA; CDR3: CASSYAGSYNEQFF; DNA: TGTGCCAGCAGTTACGCGGGTTCCTACAATGAGCAGTTCTTC
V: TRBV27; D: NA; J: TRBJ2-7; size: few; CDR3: CASSQFRGDASGNEQYF; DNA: TGTGCCAGCAGCCAATTCCGCGGGGACGCGTCTGGGAACGAGCAGTACTTC
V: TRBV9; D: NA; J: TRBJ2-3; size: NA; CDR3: CASTRTDGNTDTQYF; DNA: TGTGCCAGCACCCGGACAGACGGTAACACAGATACGCAGTATTTT